This entry concerns a single T cell receptor beta chain. What this receptor recognizes is not known. Within one base of it there is no much larger clone, and no base qualities were kept. What the treatment or condition label conveys for this sample: live attenuated yellow fever vaccine strain. At every blood-draw timepoint, two biological replicates of bulk PBMCs were collected. A standard Ficoll-Paque protocol was used to isolate PBMCs from peripheral blood. RNA was extracted with TriZol from bulk PBMCs, CD4 and CD8 fractions, and dextramer-positive and dextramer-negative fractions. This record belongs to a study of T cells after yellow fever vaccination (dated by TCRdb to between 2018 and 2021). Regarding the study in general: The SMART-Seq v4 Ultra Low Input RNA kit was used to prepare libraries from fractions with low cell numbers. To track T-cell clones before and after primary and booster YFV17D yellow fever vaccination, bulk TCR alpha and beta repertoires were sequenced longitudinally. Two healthy male donors made up the cohort, one aged 18 to 29 years and the other aged 30 to 40 years. Bulk PBMC replicates and cell subsets were isolated from blood drawn at multiple timepoints before and after both primary and secondary immunization. Broad study findings and their caveats: Because abundant contaminating clonotypes from the bulk population could be contained in FACS-sorted repertoires, computational filtering was required. Because only a couple of donors were included in the study, the extent to which the findings can be generalized is limited. Most clones expanded after primary vaccination were re-detected after the booster (almost 97% of CD4 and around 86% of CD8), suggesting broad memory maintenance. The secondary T-cell response was weaker than the primary response but faster, peaking on day 5 instead of day 15. A small fraction of clonotypes appeared in both the CD4 and CD8 compartments, likely as a result of convergent recombination.

Taken from the germline V gene, the CDR1 and CDR2 loops are SGHAT and FQNNGV. The junction shows trimming of 3 bases on V and 7 bases on J, plus 15 bases between the germline ends. The cysteine opens and the phenylalanine closes a CDR3 of 15 amino acids. Only the CDR3 part of the read is kept: 45 bases, read in frame from the first base. TCR cDNA was synthesized by 5'RACE template switching, which introduced a universal primer site and unique molecular identifiers. Priming of cDNA synthesis was performed from both the TCR alpha and TCR beta constant segments. Library amplification involved two PCR steps, and the second step added sample barcodes and sequencing adapters. Sequencing of libraries was performed on Illumina HiSeq 2500 (2x100 bp) or NovaSeq (2x150 bp). In the authors' own workflow: Demultiplexing of reads and collapsing into UMI consensus sequences were performed with MIGEC, and V(D)J alignment was carried out with MiXCR. Vaccine-responding clonotypes were identified with edgeR using replicate PBMC samples, with FDR below 0.01 and a log2 fold change above 5 up to day 15 being required. CD4 or CD8 identity was assigned to each bulk clonotype according to whether the clonotype was present at higher abundance in the sequenced CD4 repertoire or the sequenced CD8 repertoire. TCRdb reanalyzed the raw reads on its own, using fastp at Q25 for trimming and MiXCR for clone calling, and kept in-frame beta chains. Rows are unified per CDR3 protein, each entry keeping the most common DNA and genes. These V and J calls rely on TCRdb rather than the paper's analysis. The sample contains approximately 550,000 distinct CDR3 sequences, 19% of them found a single time. The ten largest clones add up to roughly an eighth of the sample.

The V and J genes are TRBV11-2 and TRBJ1-4, and perhaps TRBD1 as D gene, on 5 matching bases. The sample in question was PBMCs, obtained 15 days after the yellow fever booster vaccination. This TCR derives from a man aged 30 to 39 who received the YFV17D yellow fever vaccine. The nucleotides read TGTGCCAGCAGCTTGCCCCCTGGGACCGGTGAAAAACTGTTTTTT. This gives the protein CASSLPPGTGEKLFF.